This T cell receptor beta chain was sequenced for a study of OX40 agonist ivuxolimab in advanced cancers. About the study as a whole: Ivuxolimab, which targeted the costimulatory receptor OX40 (CD134), was an agonistic, fully human IgG2 monoclonal antibody. Of the roughly 53 patients in dose escalation, about 20 had hepatocellular carcinoma, about 15 had melanoma, 9 had renal cell carcinoma and 9 had head and neck cancer. Partial responses occurred in three dose-escalation patients, of whom one had hepatocellular carcinoma and two had cutaneous melanoma. Intravenous ivuxolimab was administered to patients every 2 weeks at six dose levels: 0.01, 0.1, 0.3, 1.5, 3 and 10 mg/kg. The dose-escalation cohort was about 83% male with a mean age of approximately 60 years, ranging from about 20 to 85. The point of sequencing TCRbeta in the periphery was to test whether ivuxolimab changed TCR sequence diversity and drove clonal T-cell expansion. Patients were allowed to have had prior anti-PD-1, anti-PD-L1 or anti-CTLA-4 therapy, and approximately 40% of the dose-escalation patients had previously received checkpoint inhibitors. The paper describes the monotherapy dose-escalation part (N of about 50 patients) of the phase I trial of ivuxolimab. Summary of the overall study and its limitations: At doses of 0.1 to 3.0 mg/kg, clonal expansion of both CD4+ and CD8+ blood T cells was observed from baseline to week 6. Low levels of normalized T-cell clonal expansion were also shown by some nonresponding patients. Antigen specificity was not determined for the clonally expanded peripheral T cells. On average, CD8+ T cells showed more expanded clones than CD4+ T cells after ivuxolimab. In the 0.1-3.0 mg/kg groups, partial responders had among the lowest normalized peripheral clonal expansion, particularly in CD8+ T cells.

Genomic DNA was extracted from sorted cells for sequencing of the TCRbeta CDR3 region. The immunoSEQ Assay was used to sequence the TCRbeta CDR3 regions. Imported from immuneACCESS, the table was reduced by TCRdb to in-frame sequences with V and J called. These copies leave out some clones; in studies compared against another copy, an unresolved V gene accounts for under half, and the cause of the remainder is not known. The table for this sample lists 55,000 to 80,000 clones; around 80% of them were counted only once. The ten largest clones represent 5.5% of the sample. Trimming removed 2 bases from V and 10 bases from J, leaving 16 bases between the germline ends. Sequences SGHRS (CDR1) and YFSETQ (CDR2) are obtained from the germline V gene. There are 14 amino acids in the CDR3, from cysteine to phenylalanine inclusive. The sequence is cut down to CDR3 DNA, 42 bases in frame from base 1. Patients with a history of autoimmune disease or receiving systemic immunosuppression were excluded from the trial. Peripheral blood for TCR sequencing was drawn from every dose cohort at baseline, at cycle 4 day 1 and at cycle 7 day 1. The samples were drawn from a first-in-human, open-label, multicenter phase I dose-escalation trial of ivuxolimab. Adults with locally advanced or metastatic melanoma, renal cell, hepatocellular, or head and neck squamous cell carcinoma were enrolled in the trial. Before TCR sequencing, CD4+ T cells and CD8+ T cells from peripheral blood were sorted into separate populations.

A remark on this clone: The antigen this receptor binds is unknown. The input lacks base qualities; no much larger clone sits a single base away.

This sample comprised CD4+ or CD8+ T cells sorted from blood, obtained in a trial of the OX40 agonist ivuxolimab. Recombination joined TRBV5-1 with TRBJ2-1, with the D call tentatively TRBD1 or TRBD2, each fitting 5 bases. The receptor was isolated from an adult with an advanced solid tumor such as melanoma, head and neck, liver or kidney cancer. The nucleotide sequence reads TGCGCCAGCAGCTTAGGGACCGGCCCCTTCGAGCAGTTCTTC. The resulting protein is CASSLGTGPFEQFF.